This is a list of T cell receptor beta chains from one sample in a study of human T cells and chemical hapten exposure. TCRdb re-called the RACE reads through MiXCR, storing one row per CDR3 protein. Altogether 80,000 to 95,000 distinct CDR3 sequences are present, about 10% being singletons, with the ten largest covering 2.2%. The sample was whole blood, taken in connection with sensitization to the hapten diphenylcyclopropenone (DPC). The receptors were gathered from a man aged 35 to 55 with alopecia areata. Some clones in this sample may be carry-over from other donors' samples. Each CDR3 is given with its conserved first and last residue. D genes are given only for firm matches. Clone size appears in some rows only: once, few, many, or a class for an expanded clone.

v_gene	j_gene	abundance	d_gene	CDR3aa	CDR3nt
TRBV6-2/TRBV6-3	TRBJ1-5	-	-	CASSYSAAWDQPQHF	TGTGCCAGCAGTTACTCCGCGGCTTGGGATCAGCCCCAGCATTTT
TRBV19	TRBJ1-1	many	-	CASSLRGSTEAFF	TGTGCCAGTAGCCTCCGGGGGAGCACTGAAGCTTTCTTT
TRBV7-2	TRBJ2-1	few	TRBD2	CASSFPLASPFRQFF	TGTGCCAGCAGCTTCCCACTAGCGAGCCCATTTCGGCAGTTCTTC
TRBV5-5	TRBJ2-1	few	TRBD1	CASTRQGSYNEQFF	TGTGCCAGCACCCGACAGGGCTCCTACAATGAGCAGTTCTTC
TRBV6-5	TRBJ2-7	few	-	CASSYSTGGKGYEQYF	TGTGCCAGCAGTTACTCGACGGGCGGGAAGGGGTACGAGCAGTACTTC
TRBV4-2	TRBJ2-1	few	-	CASSQEDGGPPYNEQFF	TGTGCCAGCAGCCAAGAGGATGGAGGTCCCCCCTACAATGAGCAGTTCTTC
TRBV9	TRBJ2-1	few	-	CASSVAGVEYNEQFF	TGTGCCAGCAGCGTAGCGGGAGTTGAATACAATGAGCAGTTCTTC
TRBV5-1	TRBJ2-3	few	-	CASSLAARADTQYF	TGCGCCAGCAGCTTGGCTGCGAGAGCAGATACGCAGTATTTT
TRBV6-2/TRBV6-3	TRBJ2-5	few	-	CASSYRTPQGLETQYF	TGTGCCAGCAGTTACCGTACCCCACAAGGCTTGGAGACCCAGTACTTC
TRBV7-9	TRBJ2-2	few	-	CASSFNEDSTGELFF	TGTGCCAGCAGCTTCAACGAGGATTCCACCGGGGAGCTGTTTTTT
TRBV29-1	TRBJ1-1	few	-	CSVAGGRATEAFF	TGCAGCGTTGCTGGGGGAAGGGCCACTGAAGCTTTCTTT
TRBV7-2	TRBJ2-5	-	-	CASSFSLGQETQYF	TGTGCCAGCAGCTTCTCGCTGGGTCAAGAGACCCAGTACTTC
TRBV25-1	TRBJ2-6	few	-	CASSPNRGGSGANVLTF	TGTGCCAGCAGTCCAAACCGAGGGGGGAGTGGGGCCAACGTCCTGACTTTC
TRBV7-2	TRBJ2-3	few	TRBD2	CASSLGTSGRARTDTQYF	TGTGCCAGCAGCTTAGGTACTAGCGGGAGGGCGAGAACAGATACGCAGTATTTT
TRBV6-5	TRBJ2-3	-	-	CASSLLGVGTDTQYF	TGTGCCAGCAGTTTGTTGGGGGTCGGCACAGATACGCAGTATTTT
TRBV6-1	TRBJ2-3	-	TRBD2	CASSEKSPGLAGGNTQYF	TGTGCCAGCAGTGAAAAGAGTCCGGGACTAGCGGGAGGAAATACGCAGTATTTT
TRBV2	TRBJ2-2	-	TRBD2	CASRQPSGSNAGELFF	TGTGCCAGCAGACAACCTAGCGGGAGTAATGCCGGGGAGCTGTTTTTT
TRBV5-6	TRBJ1-5	few	-	CASSLQWTGVMPQHF	TGTGCCAGCAGCTTGCAATGGACGGGGGTTATGCCCCAGCATTTT
TRBV20-1	TRBJ1-6	many	TRBD1	CSADDRGLSSSYNSPLHF	TGCAGTGCTGACGACAGGGGGCTAAGTAGCTCCTATAATTCACCCCTCCACTTT
TRBV9	TRBJ2-6	few	TRBD2	CASRAGGANVLTF	TGTGCCAGCAGAGCGGGGGGGGCCAACGTCCTGACTTTC
TRBV29-1	TRBJ1-2	few	-	CSARLLAGYTF	TGCAGCGCTAGACTCCTAGCGGGCTACACCTTC
TRBV7-2	TRBJ2-1	-	-	CASSQGPSGGFEQFF	TGTGCCAGCAGCCAGGGGCCTAGCGGCGGTTTTGAGCAGTTCTTC
TRBV29-1	TRBJ1-2	many	-	CSVEAQDNYGYTF	TGCAGCGTTGAGGCACAGGATAACTATGGCTACACCTTC
TRBV5-1	TRBJ2-3	-	TRBD2	CASSWGLAEDTQYF	TGCGCCAGCAGCTGGGGACTAGCGGAAGATACGCAGTATTTT
TRBV15	TRBJ2-1	-	-	CATSRKRYNEQFF	TGTGCCACCAGCAGGAAGCGGTACAATGAGCAGTTCTTC
TRBV6-2/TRBV6-3	TRBJ2-1	many	TRBD2	CASSYSPSSGIYNEQFF	TGTGCCAGCAGTTACTCGCCGTCTAGCGGGATATACAATGAGCAGTTCTTC
TRBV11-1	TRBJ2-3	few	TRBD2	CASSLGSYLAGGSADTQYF	TGTGCCAGCAGCTTAGGTTCCTACTTAGCGGGAGGATCGGCAGATACGCAGTATTTT
TRBV5-1	TRBJ2-2	few	TRBD1	CASSLGQGSNTGELFF	TGCGCCAGCAGCTTAGGACAGGGGTCGAACACCGGGGAGCTGTTTTTT
TRBV7-2	TRBJ2-3	few	-	CASSPGRGTDTQYF	TGTGCCAGCAGCCCGGGGAGAGGCACAGATACGCAGTATTTT
TRBV7-6	TRBJ2-3	few	-	CASSPALTDTQYF	TGTGCCAGCAGCCCGGCGTTAACAGATACGCAGTATTTT
TRBV3-1	TRBJ2-3	few	TRBD2	CASSQDALAGGYISTDTQYF	TGTGCCAGCAGCCAAGATGCACTAGCGGGAGGATATATCAGCACAGATACGCAGTATTTT
TRBV12-3/TRBV12-4	TRBJ2-1	-	-	CASSRASADNEQFF	TGTGCCAGCAGCAGAGCCTCGGCCGACAATGAGCAGTTCTTC
TRBV30	TRBJ1-2	-	-	CAWSLERWSANYGYTF	TGTGCCTGGAGCCTAGAACGATGGAGTGCTAACTATGGCTACACCTTC
TRBV3-1	TRBJ2-2	few	TRBD1	CASSRTTGMVTGELFF	TGTGCCAGCAGCCGCACGACAGGGATGGTCACCGGGGAGCTGTTTTTT
TRBV29-1	TRBJ1-2	-	-	CSAQGSGGYTF	TGCAGCGCACAGGGTTCAGGTGGCTACACCTTC
TRBV20-1	TRBJ2-5	many	-	CSARSAGRGETQYF	TGCAGTGCTAGATCGGCGGGAAGGGGAGAGACCCAGTACTTC
TRBV4-2	TRBJ2-4	few	-	CASSYSSRGFAKNIQYF	TGTGCCAGCAGCTACTCATCCAGGGGATTCGCCAAAAACATTCAGTACTTC
TRBV11-2	TRBJ1-3	-	-	CASRLGGTTGNTIYF	TGTGCCAGCAGACTCGGGGGCACGACTGGAAACACCATATATTTT
TRBV20-1	TRBJ2-7	-	-	CSAGQGGRSYEQYF	TGCAGTGCTGGCCAGGGGGGCAGGTCCTACGAGCAGTACTTC
TRBV7-8	TRBJ2-3	many	TRBD2	CASSLYRREPADTQYF	TGTGCCAGCAGCTTATATAGGCGGGAGCCAGCAGATACGCAGTATTTT
TRBV24-1	TRBJ2-1	-	-	CAVRHPHKDEQFF	TGTGCCGTGAGACATCCTCACAAGGATGAGCAGTTCTTC
TRBV18	TRBJ2-3	few	TRBD2	CASSPPGLAGRDTQYF	TGTGCCAGCTCACCACCGGGACTAGCGGGACGAGATACGCAGTATTTT
TRBV4-1	TRBJ2-1	-	-	CASSHLEAGEQFF	TGCGCCAGCAGCCATCTAGAGGCGGGTGAGCAGTTCTTC
TRBV6-5	TRBJ1-1	few	-	CASLHSGGGGAFF	TGTGCCAGCCTTCACTCCGGCGGAGGTGGGGCTTTCTTT
TRBV11-2	TRBJ2-3	-	TRBD2	CASSPQAGGPTDTQYF	TGTGCCAGCAGCCCCCAGGCGGGAGGGCCCACAGATACGCAGTATTTT
TRBV12-3/TRBV12-4	TRBJ2-3	-	-	CASLSGDTDTQYF	TGTGCCAGTCTAAGTGGTGACACAGATACGCAGTATTTT
TRBV9	TRBJ2-2	few	-	CASSTQYGELFF	TGTGCCAGCAGCACTCAATACGGGGAGCTGTTTTTT